A single sample is the source of the 32 T cell receptor beta chains below, sequenced in a study of cytomegalovirus exposure and HLA in healthy donors. PCR was performed using 60 Vbeta and 13 Jbeta primers. Assay used: immunoSEQ multiplex PCR; TCRdb lists only in-frame clones, some missing. This sample has 150,000 or so clones, with 70% to 85% found just once. Material for sequencing was PBMCs. These receptors all stem from a human donor in good health.

This clone was seen once. V is TRBV7-6 and J is TRBJ2-7, with TRBD1 identical over 8 bases. The CDR3 contains 14 residues. Germline V gene lookup returns CDR1 SGHVS and CDR2 FNYEAQ. Trimming took 4 bases from V and 4 from J; bases not matched to a gene: 6. CDR3 loop: CASSYRQGRYEQYF. The CDR3 DNA reads as TGTGCCAGCAGCTACCGACAGGGGAGGTACGAGCAGTACTTC.

The CDR3 is CASSKEKNQQADRGNQPQHF. For the CDR3, the DNA is TGTGCCAGCAGCAAAGAGAAAAACCAACAGGCAGACAGGGGCAATCAGCCCCAGCATTTT. The rearrangement joins TRBV21-1 to TRBJ1-5; TRBD1, the table's D call, was not compared with the DNA. TRBV21-1 is a recognized pseudogene. The CDR3 has 20 residues.

The chain is built from TRBV27 and TRBJ2-7; 7 bases are shared with TRBD1. V lost 3 bases, J lost 4 bases, and 15 bases stayed unmatched. In germline, CDR1 is MNHEY, CDR2 SMNVEV (reference sequence). This CDR3 region has 17 residues. In DNA, the CDR3 is TGTGCCAGCAGTTTCCAGCCCTCCCGACAGGGTAGGTACGAGCAGTACTTC. Its translation is CASSFQPSRQGRYEQYF.

This clone showed up just a few times. The gene calls are TRBV19 and TRBJ2-6, with 14 nucleotides matching TRBD2. CDR3 length: 19 amino acids. Losses at the gene ends were 5 bases for V and 2 bases for J; bases not matched to a gene: 8. CDR1 and CDR2 from the germline V gene are LNHDA and SQIVND (reference sequence). The CDR3 DNA follows: TGTGCCAGTAGTTTCCGACTAGCGGGGGGGCTAACTGGGGCCAACGTCCTGACTTTC. Translating it yields CASSFRLAGGLTGANVLTF.

This clone has just a few counts. J is TRBJ2-2 and V is TRBV4-3; the D gene is possibly TRBD1 (5 bases). In germline, CDR1 is LGHNA, CDR2 YSLEER. Trimming shortened V by 3 bases and J by 6 bases, and 11 bases separated the two germline ends. CDR3 length: 14 residues. The CDR3 here is CASSQGPYPGELFF. The CDR3 region has the DNA TGCGCCAGCAGCCAGGGGCCGTATCCCGGGGAGCTGTTTTTT.

The CDR3 sequence: CASSPQRGIYQETQYF. The CDR3 DNA reads TGTGCCAGCAGTCCCCAGCGGGGGATATACCAAGAGACCCAGTACTTC. The chain joins TRBV2 to TRBJ2-5, with TRBD2 matching 8 bases. Per the germline V gene, CDR1 is SNHLY and CDR2 is FYNNEI. The length of the CDR3 is 16 residues. J lost 0 bases, V lost 5 bases, and 8 bases had no gene match.

This clone was observed a handful of times. This chain links TRBV30 with TRBJ2-6, with D perhaps matching TRBD2 (5 bases). This CDR3 is built from 16 residues. The germline CDR1 and CDR2 sequences are GTSNPN and SVGIG (reference sequence). Deletions cut 4 bases from V and 1 base from J, with 14 bases between. The CDR3 loop reads CAWTEGSGSGANVLTF. The CDR3 bases are TGTGCCTGGACCGAAGGGTCGGGGTCTGGGGCCAACGTCCTGACTTTC.

The V gene is TRBV6-1, the J gene TRBJ2-7; a possible D gene is TRBD1 (5 bases). V gave up 6 bases and J gave up 3 bases, with 12 bases separating them. Germline V lookup: CDR1 MNHNS, CDR2 SASEGT. There are 13 residues in the CDR3. CDR3 coding DNA: TGTGCCAGCAGCCACGACAGACACTACGAGCAGTACTTC. Its translation is CASSHDRHYEQYF.

The chain joins TRBV6-5 to TRBJ1-2; D is undetermined. Germline V gives CDR1 MNHEY, CDR2 SVGAGI. Trimming removed 7 bases from V and 7 bases from J, with 16 bases in between. This CDR3 is 13 amino acids long. The CDR3 DNA sequence: TGTGCCAGCACCCCACGGCAGGCTGGTGGCTACACCTTC. It encodes CASTPRQAGGYTF.

This clone turned up a few times. The chain recombines TRBV5-4 with TRBJ2-7, with D possibly TRBD2 on 7 matching bases. CDR3 size: 14 residues. V lost 3 bases and J lost 5, with 15 bases in between. Looked up from germline, CDR1 is SGHNT and CDR2 is YYREEE (reference sequence). Written as DNA, the CDR3 is TGTGCCAGCAGCTCCCAATGGGGGGGCGACGAGCAGTACTTC. Amino acids: CASSSQWGGDEQYF.

The CDR3 here is CASGSGGATPDEQYF. CDR3 sequence (DNA): TGTGCCAGCGGGAGTGGGGGGGCAACCCCAGACGAGCAGTACTTC. This chain uses TRBV4-2 with TRBJ2-7; maybe TRBD2 (7 bases). Germline CDR1 LGHNA, CDR2 YNFKEQ. V lost 8 bases to trimming and J lost 5 bases, with 22 bases between them. The CDR3 sequence is 15 residues long.

This clone was seen only a few times. The rearrangement links TRBV15 to TRBJ2-5, with 15 bases that match TRBD2. Germline values: CDR1 LNHNV, CDR2 YYDKDF (reference sequence). The CDR3 is 16 amino acids. V trimming: 5 bases; J trimming: 5 bases; junction bases outside the gene matches: 6. CDR3 sequence (DNA): TGTGCCACCAGCGGAGGACTAGCGGGGGGGGAGGAGACCCAGTACTTC. It is translated as CATSGGLAGGEETQYF.

To note about this clone: This specimen includes other DNA sequences encoding the same CDR3. This chain links TRBV27 with TRBJ2-1; 7 bases align to TRBD1. Germline V gives CDR1 MNHEY, CDR2 SMNVEV (reference sequence). The CDR3 extends over 13 amino acids. With 6 bases clipped from V and 7 bases from J, the junction kept 6 bases outside the gene matches. Here the CDR3 reads CASRTGAVNEQFF. The CDR3 DNA sequence: TGTGCCAGCAGAACAGGGGCGGTGAATGAGCAGTTCTTC.

This clone occurred a few times. The gene calls are TRBV19 and TRBJ1-1; 8 nucleotides line up with TRBD1. Germline trimming cut 5 bases from V and 4 bases from J; bases unmatched to any gene: 12. The length of the CDR3 is 16 residues. Germline CDR1 and CDR2: LNHDA and SQIVND (reference sequence). The CDR3 loop reads CASSPPPAGGGTEAFF. The CDR3 DNA is TGTGCCAGTAGTCCACCCCCCGCAGGGGGCGGCACTGAAGCTTTCTTT.

The chain links TRBV18 to TRBJ2-7; 10 bases map to TRBD2. CDR1 and CDR2 (germline): KGHSH, LQKENI. The CDR3 runs to 14 residues. The J segment lost 5 bases and the V segment lost 8 bases, leaving 9 bases of the junction unmatched. CDR3: CASTQRGGKNEQYF. In nucleotides, the CDR3 is TGTGCCAGCACCCAGCGGGGGGGGAAGAACGAGCAGTACTTC.

This chain joins TRBV29-1 and TRBJ1-4; TRBD1 might be the D (5 bases). The CDR3 has 14 residues. V was pared by 5 bases and J by 3 bases, with 13 bases between. Germline V gene data show CDR1 as SQVTM and CDR2 as ANQGSEA. The DNA for the CDR3 is TGCAGCGTTTGCGAACAGGCTCCTAATGAAAAACTGTTTTTT. Protein sequence: CSVCEQAPNEKLFF.

The rearrangement joins TRBV10-3 to TRBJ2-3; D is ambiguous. V lost 0 bases and J lost 2, with 6 bases in between. CDR3 length equals 14 residues. Germline CDR1 and CDR2: ENHRY and SYGVKD. This chain's CDR3 is CAISESPNTDTQYF. CDR3 nucleotides: TGTGCCATCAGTGAGTCCCCCAACACAGATACGCAGTATTTT.

The chain employs TRBV5-1 and TRBJ2-3; unclear D gene. The germline CDR1 and CDR2 sequences are SGHRS and YFSETQ. The V gene lost 5 bases and the J gene lost 4 bases, with 14 bases spanning the gap. CDR3 length: 14 amino acids. CDR3 in DNA: TGCGCCAGCAGGTTAGCATTTATTGCAGATACGCAGTATTTT. It yields the protein CASRLAFIADTQYF.

The V and J genes are TRBV5-1 and TRBJ1-2; 9 bases line up with TRBD1. From germline, CDR1 is SGHRS and CDR2 YFSETQ. The CDR3 has 14 amino acids. V lost 5 bases and J lost 8; bases outside the gene matches: 10. The CDR3 here is CASSPGTGFFGYTF. The DNA for the CDR3 is TGCGCCAGCAGTCCCGGGACAGGGTTTTTCGGCTACACCTTC.

The chain couples TRBV15 to TRBJ2-1; D is possibly TRBD2 (8 bases). This CDR3 contains 16 residues. Germline V CDR1 and CDR2: LNHNV, YYDKDF (reference sequence). Trimming took 3 bases from V and 5 from J, leaving 17 bases between them. CDR3 residues: CATSSPGGAGDNEQFF. For the CDR3, the DNA is TGTGCCACCAGCAGTCCAGGGGGAGCGGGGGACAATGAGCAGTTCTTC.

The chain combines TRBV19 with TRBJ1-4; the D is unclear. Germline loops: CDR1 LNHDA, CDR2 SQIVND (reference sequence). The CDR3 is made up of 14 amino acids. Trimming removed 3 bases from V and 4 bases from J, with 9 bases in between. The CDR3 DNA sequence: TGTGCCAGTAGTATTAACAGTCATAATGAAAAACTGTTTTTT. It is translated as CASSINSHNEKLFF.

This clone has just a few counts. The chain carries TRBV5-1 and TRBJ2-1; 11 bases map to TRBD2. CDR3 length equals 15 residues. CDR1 SGHRS and CDR2 YFSETQ come from the germline V gene. J gave up 2 bases and V 4 bases, and 2 bases lay outside the gene matches. The CDR3 reads CASSEGLAAYNEQFF. DNA of the CDR3: TGCGCCAGCAGCGAGGGACTAGCGGCCTACAATGAGCAGTTCTTC.

This sequence joins TRBV6-5 and TRBJ1-4, with 7 positions matching TRBD1. Germline CDR1 and CDR2: MNHEY and SVGAGI. The CDR3 runs to 15 residues. The ends lost 4 bases at V and 0 bases at J; junction bases unmatched: 2. DNA for the CDR3: TGTGCCAGCAGTTCCCAGGGGGCAACTAATGAAAAACTGTTTTTT. Translation gives CASSSQGATNEKLFF.

This clone was counted a few times. The chain employs TRBV5-1 and TRBJ1-1; D is possibly TRBD1 (6 bases). This CDR3 region has 14 residues. Germline V gene lookup returns CDR1 SGHRS and CDR2 YFSETQ. V was shortened by 4 bases and J by 0 bases, with 10 bases between the two germline ends. CDR3 amino acids: CASSTGIMNTEAFF. DNA for the CDR3: TGCGCCAGCAGCACAGGGATAATGAACACTGAAGCTTTCTTT.

This clone was counted between two and nine times. J is TRBJ1-3 and V is TRBV6-5, with D maybe TRBD1 (6 bases). The CDR3 is 15 residues long. The germline V gene has CDR1 MNHEY and CDR2 SVGAGI. V was pared by 2 bases and J by 0 bases, with 8 bases between. The CDR3 loop is CASSYRTVSGNTIYF. The CDR3 DNA follows: TGTGCCAGCAGTTACCGGACAGTCTCTGGAAACACCATATATTTT.

V is TRBV5-6 and J is TRBJ2-5; 8 bases line up with TRBD2. The CDR3 consists of 17 residues. V was clipped by 4 bases and J by 5 bases; unmatched bases: 16. Per the germline V gene, CDR1 is SGHDT and CDR2 is YYEEEE. In nucleotides, the CDR3 is TGTGCCAGCAGCCGATACATAGGACTAGCCCCACGTGAGACCCAGTACTTC. Translated: CASSRYIGLAPRETQYF.

This clone was picked up one time. The chain uses TRBV6-5 and TRBJ1-6; D unresolved. Trimming took off 7 bases at V and 10 bases at J, with 14 bases between the two ends. The CDR3 length is 13 residues. The germline V gene encodes CDR1 MNHEY and CDR2 SVGAGI. CDR3 DNA sequence: TGTGCCAGCACACGAGGATCGGAGTCACCCCTCCACTTT. Amino acids: CASTRGSESPLHF.

The chain has TRBV7-3 and TRBJ1-1; TRBD1 is a possible D gene (6 bases). The CDR3 runs 13 residues. V gave up 5 bases and J gave up 3 bases, with 10 bases separating them. Per the germline V gene, CDR1 is SGHTA and CDR2 is FQGTGA. The chain's CDR3 is CASSDHRDTEAFF. Here the CDR3 DNA reads TGTGCCAGCAGCGACCACAGGGACACTGAAGCTTTCTTT. Using reference TRBV7-3 and TRBJ1-1 for the parts outside the CDR3, the full variable domain is GAGVSQTPSNKVTEKGKYVELRCDPISGHTALYWYRQSLGQGPEFLIYFQGTGAADDSGLPNDRFFAVRPEGSVSTLKIQRTERGDSAVYLCASSDHRDTEAFFGQGTRLTVV.

The DNA of the CDR3 is TGTGCCAGTAGTATGCAAGGGGCCACCCAGCCCCAGCATTTT. Its protein product is CASSMQGATQPQHF. The chain is built from TRBV19 and TRBJ1-5; TRBD1 is a possible D gene (5 bases). The CDR3 is 14 amino acids. In germline, CDR1 is LNHDA, CDR2 SQIVND (reference sequence). Trimming removed 3 bases from V and 7 bases from J, with 13 bases in between. The full variable domain, in which reference TRBV19 and TRBJ1-5 provide the parts outside the CDR3, is DGGITQSPKYLFRKEGQNVTLSCEQNLNHDAMYWYRQDPGQGLRLIYYSQIVNDFQKGDIAEGYSVSREKKESFPLTVTSAQKNPTAFYLCASSMQGATQPQHFGDGTRLSIL.

The chain has TRBV11-2 and TRBJ1-1, with D tentatively TRBD1 (6 bases). The CDR3 sequence is 14 residues long. CDR1 SGHAT and CDR2 FQNNGV come from the germline V gene. Trimming cost V 4 bases and J 8 bases, with 17 bases left between them. The CDR3 region is CASSWGSQGSEAFF. As DNA, the CDR3 is TGTGCCAGCAGCTGGGGGTCACAGGGTAGCGAAGCTTTCTTT.

V usage is TRBV9 and J usage is TRBJ2-5; 9 bases align to TRBD1. Germline assignment: CDR1 SGDLS and CDR2 YYNGEE. This CDR3 is 14 amino acids long. The J segment lost 5 bases and the V segment lost 4 bases, leaving 6 bases of the junction unmatched. CDR3 region: CASSLTGGDETQYF. The CDR3 nucleotides read TGTGCCAGCAGCCTCACAGGGGGCGACGAGACCCAGTACTTC.

A few counts support this clone. This chain uses TRBV9 with TRBJ2-3; D is perhaps TRBD1 (6 bases). Germline V gene data show CDR1 as SGDLS and CDR2 as YYNGEE. The CDR3 has 15 amino acids. V lost 0 bases to trimming and J lost 2 bases, with 10 bases between them. The CDR3 protein is CASSVVGQSTDTQYF. CDR3 sequence (DNA): TGTGCCAGCAGCGTAGTAGGACAGTCCACAGATACGCAGTATTTT.